This T cell receptor (beta chain) was identified during a study of Graves' ophthalmopathy and Graves' hyperthyroidism. TCR beta CDR3 amplification used RNA transcripts. First-round RT-PCR employed HTBI primers, with a second-round multiplex PCR after it. One entry per CDR3 protein results from TCRdb running MiXCR on the multiplex PCR reads. The sample has under 350,000 distinct CDR3 sequences; 15% to 20% are singletons. The study's findings and limits: Most thyroid clonotypes expanded beyond 0.001 frequency were also found in blood.

At least ten counts were recorded for this clonotype. Its specificity is not known. The source of the PBMCs was 10 ml of fresh peripheral blood. The CDR3 extends over 15 amino acids. CDR1 DFQATT and CDR2 SNEGSKA come from the germline V gene (reference sequence). Trimming at V came to 6 bases and at J to 4 bases, leaving 10 bases not matched to a gene. This rearrangement joins TRBV20-1 to TRBJ2-5, with 11 nucleotides matching TRBD2. The source of this sequence is an adult man with Graves' ophthalmopathy. The sequenced sample was peripheral blood. CDR3 sequence: CSAQLAGDPIETQYF. The CDR3, as DNA: TGCAGTGCCCAACTAGCGGGGGATCCTATAGAGACCCAGTACTTC.